Here is one TCR beta chain with its context. This entry belongs to a study of blood T cell repertoires in COVID-19. About the study: Some COVID-19 samples were acute and others convalescent; all came from the United States, Italy and Spain.

J gave up 7 bases and V 3 bases, and 17 bases lay outside the gene matches. This CDR3 has 18 residues. The germline V gene has CDR1 MNHEY and CDR2 SMNVEV (reference sequence). Original processing notes: Reference gene primer amplification gave nucleated cell count estimates. Sequencing used immunoSEQ multiplex PCR; TCRdb keeps in-frame clones, though not all of them. V and J calls and clone size are those listed in that table; D and trimming were worked out from the DNA. Of approximately 140,000 clones in the sample, roughly 90% were seen once. Cohorts were determined from participant-reported clinical history.

The source material was PBMCs or T cells enriched from blood (not recorded which). The TCR comes from a woman between 45 and 60 years old who had recovered from COVID-19. The chain joins TRBV27 to TRBJ1-4; 7 nucleotides agree with TRBD1. As DNA, the CDR3 is TGTGCCAGCAGTTTCTACCCTCCCGGAACAGGGGTTTTTGAAAAACTGTTTTTT. It codes for CASSFYPPGTGVFEKLFF.